The T cell receptor (beta chain) described here comes from a study of T-cell reconstitution after alpha-beta-depleted transplantation in children. This clonotype occurred a few times. Preparing the TCRbeta library involved the use of unique molecular identifiers. TCRdb processed the PCR reads anew with MiXCR; each CDR3 protein has one entry. The repertoire holds hundreds of thousands of distinct CDR3 sequences, about 18% seen once, with 3% to 4% in the top ten. V lost 4 bases to trimming and J lost 4 bases, with 10 bases between them. Germline assignment: CDR1 SGHTA and CDR2 FQGTGA. This CDR3 is 14 amino acids long.

This material consisted of PBMCs from the stem cell graft donor, taken from the stem cell graft. The chain joins TRBV7-3 to TRBJ2-2; a possible D gene is TRBD1 (6 bases). The sequence came from a human donor who donated a stem cell graft to a child with acute lymphoblastic leukemia. Here the CDR3 reads CASSSLTGTGELFF. Written as DNA, the CDR3 is TGTGCCAGCAGCTCGCTGACAGGCACCGGGGAGCTGTTTTTT.